Each of the 17 T cell receptor beta chains below was sequenced from the same sample in a study of T cell responses to AZD1222 COVID-19 vaccine (dated by TCRdb to the early 2020s). Libraries were prepared through the immunoSEQ multiplex PCR assay. TCRdb mirrors the immuneACCESS table, restricted to in-frame sequences. Some clones are absent from its copies; in checked studies, under half trace to an unresolved V gene, and the reason for the others is unknown. A total of about 48,000 clones appear in this sample, 70% to 90% of them only once. The ten largest clones add up to around 6.5% of the sample. The time point label, read with the paper, signifies: about 28 days (+/-7) after the second vaccine dose. This material consisted of peripheral blood, taken 28 days after the second AZD1222 dose. The origin of the receptors is an adult who received the AZD1222 COVID-19 vaccine.

The chain has TRBV28 and TRBJ1-2, with D possibly being TRBD1 (5 bases). The CDR3 is 15 amino acids. V was shortened by 3 bases and J by 9 bases, with 20 bases between the two germline ends. Germline V lookup: CDR1 MDHEN, CDR2 SYDVKM. Written as DNA, the CDR3 is TGTGCCAGCAGTTTGGAAGGGGTTTCGGGGTATAGCTACACCTTC. Amino acids: CASSLEGVSGYSYTF.

This sequence joins TRBV28 and TRBJ2-7; 8 bases map to TRBD2. The CDR3 runs 15 residues. Germline V gene lookup returns CDR1 MDHEN and CDR2 SYDVKM. After removal of 5 bases from V and 2 bases from J, the junction contained 8 bases not matched to a gene. The CDR3 DNA reads as TGTGCCAGCAGTCCCGGGGGGGGAGGGACCTACGAGCAGTACTTC. This codes for CASSPGGGGTYEQYF.

The CDR3 loop is CASSYASVRGGEQYF. CDR3 DNA: TGTGCCAGCAGTTACGCCTCGGTCAGGGGAGGCGAGCAGTACTTC. The V gene is TRBV6-5, the J gene TRBJ2-7; TRBD1 or TRBD2 may be the D gene (6 bases each). Trimming took 2 bases from V and 6 from J, leaving 17 bases between them. Germline loops: CDR1 MNHEY, CDR2 SVGAGI. CDR3 length: 15 amino acids.

The rearrangement joins TRBV19 to TRBJ1-5; D is undetermined. The CDR3 spans 15 residues. Between the trimmed V and J ends, which lost 4 bases and 0 bases, there was a span of 10 bases. Germline V gene data show CDR1 as LNHDA and CDR2 as SQIVND (reference sequence). The CDR3 region is CASSTPTGSNQPQHF. CDR3 coding DNA: TGTGCCAGTAGTACACCGACCGGTAGCAATCAGCCCCAGCATTTT.

The rearrangement links TRBV14 to TRBJ2-5; D is ambiguous. This CDR3 is built from 13 residues. The ends were cut back, 1 base at V and 5 bases at J, with 8 bases in the middle. Germline CDR1 is SGHDN and CDR2 is FVKESK. The DNA of the CDR3 is TGTGCCAGCAGCCAAGTTCAGGCGGAGACCCAGTACTTC. It specifies CASSQVQAETQYF.

The chain combines TRBV6-2 or TRBV6-3 with TRBJ2-3; TRBD1 is a possible D gene (6 bases). The CDR3 has 15 residues. V was shortened by 2 bases and J by 8 bases, with 17 bases between the two germline ends. Germline-derived CDR1 and CDR2 are MNHEY and SVGEGT. CDR3 bases: TGTGCCAGCAGTTACGTGGGCAGGGGAACGGGTACGCAGTATTTT. It specifies CASSYVGRGTGTQYF.

V is TRBV11-2 and J is TRBJ2-3; D unresolved. Trimming cost V 1 base and J 6 bases, with 5 bases left between them. Germline V lookup: CDR1 SGHAT, CDR2 FQNNGV. The CDR3 loop spans 12 amino acids. The CDR3 nucleotides read TGTGCCAGCAGCTTAGGATCTGATACGCAGTATTTT. Amino acid sequence: CASSLGSDTQYF.

The chain employs TRBV19 and TRBJ2-1, with D unclear. V was pared by 6 bases and J by 6 bases, with 12 bases between. The CDR3 consists of 13 residues. The germline V gene encodes CDR1 LNHDA and CDR2 SQIVND (reference sequence). CDR3 in amino acids: CASRNLIGNEQFF. CDR3 bases: TGTGCCAGTAGGAATTTGATAGGCAATGAGCAGTTCTTC.

The table lists this clone with a few counts. This chain uses TRBV28 with TRBJ2-7, with 9 bases identical to TRBD1. CDR1 is MDHEN, CDR2 SYDVKM, per germline. The CDR3 totals 15 residues. J was trimmed by 5 bases and V by 2 bases; bases with no gene match: 7. The DNA of the CDR3 is TGTGCCAGCAGTTTACCCGACAGGGGGAGGAACGAGCAGTACTTC. Amino acid sequence: CASSLPDRGRNEQYF. The complete variable domain, with remaining parts taken from reference TRBV28 and TRBJ2-7, reads DVKVTQSSRYLVKRTGEKVFLECVQDMDHENMFWYRQDPGLGLRLIYFSYDVKMKEKGDIPEGYSVSREKKERFSLILESASTNQTSMYLCASSLPDRGRNEQYFGPGTRLTVT.

V and J are TRBV19 and TRBJ2-7; D remains ambiguous. This CDR3 is built from 12 residues. The germline V gene has CDR1 LNHDA and CDR2 SQIVND (reference sequence). Trimming removed 10 bases from V and 0 bases from J, with 10 bases in between. CDR3 DNA: TGTGCCACCGCCATGAACTCCTACGAGCAGTACTTC. It is translated as CATAMNSYEQYF.

V usage is TRBV12-3 or TRBV12-4 and J usage is TRBJ1-2; D call uncertain. CDR3 length: 13 amino acids. V gave up 2 bases and J gave up 8 bases, with 12 bases separating them. CDR3 bases: TGTGCCAGCAGTTTATCAGTACTTAACGGCTACACCTTC. Translated, it gives CASSLSVLNGYTF.

This clone was recorded once. V usage is TRBV7-2 and J usage is TRBJ2-7; the match to TRBD2 covers 8 bases. This CDR3 contains 15 residues. Germline V CDR1 and CDR2: SGHTA, FQGNSA. V lost 6 bases and J lost 0; bases outside the gene matches: 7. The DNA for the CDR3 is TGTGCCAGCAGTCTAAGCGGGGGTAGCTCCTACGAGCAGTACTTC. Protein: CASSLSGGSSYEQYF.

The rearrangement joins TRBV29-1 to TRBJ1-4; a weak D match, TRBD1 (5 bases). The CDR3 spans 14 residues. Germline CDR1 reads SQVTM; CDR2 reads ANQGSEA. Trimming took off 0 bases at V and 7 bases at J, with 12 bases between the two ends. CDR3 sequence (DNA): TGCAGCGTTGAAGATGGGGCAGGCGGTGAAAAACTGTTTTTT. Encoded protein: CSVEDGAGGEKLFF.

J is TRBJ2-7 and V is TRBV6-5; D remains ambiguous. The CDR3 contains 14 residues. Germline V lookup: CDR1 MNHEY, CDR2 SVGAGI. V was shortened by 0 bases and J by 1 base, with 7 bases between the two germline ends. CDR3: CASSYSQASYEQYF. Here the CDR3 DNA reads TGTGCCAGCAGTTACTCCCAGGCTTCCTACGAGCAGTACTTC.

This chain connects TRBV30 to TRBJ1-3; D is unclear. The CDR3 totals 15 residues. V lost 1 base, J lost 3 bases, and 13 bases lay in between. Germline V lookup: CDR1 GTSNPN, CDR2 SVGIG (reference sequence). The CDR3 nucleotides are TGTGCCTGGAGTGAGTTAAAGGACGGTGGAAACACCATATATTTT. It yields the protein CAWSELKDGGNTIYF.

The rearrangement joins TRBV5-1 to TRBJ2-3, with TRBD1 matching over 7 bases. V shed 0 bases, J shed 3 bases, and the junction held 4 bases outside the gene matches. The germline V gene has CDR1 SGHRS and CDR2 YFSETQ. The CDR3 has 15 amino acids. As DNA, the CDR3 is TGCGCCAGCAGCTTGGAGGGGGCGAAAACAGATACGCAGTATTTT. Translating it yields CASSLEGAKTDTQYF.

This chain joins TRBV5-4 and TRBJ2-3; D is undetermined. V dropped 1 base and J dropped 6 bases, with 15 bases sitting between them. This CDR3 region has 15 residues. Germline V gene sequence: CDR1 SGHNT, CDR2 YYREEE (reference sequence). The CDR3 coding sequence is TGTGCCAGCAGCTTGAGTTACGGCGGCGGCGATACGCAGTATTTT. It encodes CASSLSYGGGDTQYF.